These T cell receptor beta chains were read from a single sample in a study of blood T cell repertoires in COVID-19. TCRdb's table, derived via immunoSEQ multiplex PCR, lists solely in-frame clones and lacks some. The data show 90,000 to 140,000 clones, roughly four fifths seen once. The sequenced material came from peripheral blood. These receptors originate from a woman between 65 and 79 years old with acute or convalescent COVID-19. The conserved cysteine and the conserved F or W are not part of the CDR3 here. Each record gives: V gene, CDR3 protein.

TRBV27,ASSSSGGGLNSPLH
TRBV7-2,ASSNQGQRTYGYT
TRBV5-4,ASSTGLVRGTQY
TRBV19,ASSMWTGEYNEQF
TRBV6-1,ASSESGRQETQY
TRBV7-2,ASSLGGGRSYEQY
TRBV7-2,ASSLEPAHGTGIYGYT
TRBV14,ASRTSGYNEQF
TRBV19,ASLSWQNHGDTEAF
TRBV6-2/TRBV6-3,ASSYSATSHYEQY
TRBV28,ASSLLPGTGGSVNTEAF
TRBV5-4,ASSSSGRAGDTQY
TRBV5-1,ASSSGLAVDEQF
TRBV3-1/TRBV3-2,ASSRTSAEAYEQY
TRBV6-5,ASSLTGSNTEAF